The entry that follows covers one T cell receptor beta chain sequence. Antigen: not known. These data are taken from a study of long-term antiretroviral therapy in people with HIV. Researchers secured at least one pre-ART and at least two post-ART PBMC samples from each donor. Germline CDR1 SGHRS, CDR2 YFSETQ. The CDR3 runs to 15 residues. Losses at the gene ends were 3 bases for V and 3 bases for J; bases not matched to a gene: 6. Study findings and constraints: Among HIV repertoires, CDR3 length ranges were narrower than those of controls.

The immunoSEQ assay was v3.0, run at survey level. Sequencing used immunoSEQ multiplex PCR; TCRdb keeps in-frame clones, though not all of them. Among approximately 15,000 clones listed, more than 70% were seen once. The clonotype originates from a man between 18 and 35 years old with HIV. The sequencing here drew on unsorted PBMCs, taken 0.1 years before starting antiretroviral therapy. The chain is built from TRBV5-1 and TRBJ2-7; 10 bases are a match to TRBD1. The CDR3: CASSSGTGDSYEQYF. CDR3 nucleotide sequence: TGCGCCAGCAGCTCGGGGACAGGGGACAGCTACGAGCAGTACTTC.